This T cell receptor (beta chain) was profiled in a study of control samples from healthy donors and cancer patients. Generated by immunoSEQ multiplex PCR, the TCRdb table keeps only in-frame clones and is missing some. The table has about 180,000 clones, approximately 92% seen once; the top ten hold around 1.4%. Trimming shortened V by 2 bases and J by 4 bases, and 6 bases separated the two germline ends. CDR3 length equals 13 residues. Germline lookup yields CDR1 WSHSY and CDR2 SAAADI. The sample holds a few counts of this clone. The chain employs TRBV10-2 and TRBJ1-5; D unresolved. The sequencing sample was made of blood. The receptor was isolated from a man aged 25-45 years in good health. This CDR3 reads CASSEDFNQPQHF. The CDR3 bases are TGCGCCAGCAGTGAGGACTTTAATCAGCCCCAGCATTTT.